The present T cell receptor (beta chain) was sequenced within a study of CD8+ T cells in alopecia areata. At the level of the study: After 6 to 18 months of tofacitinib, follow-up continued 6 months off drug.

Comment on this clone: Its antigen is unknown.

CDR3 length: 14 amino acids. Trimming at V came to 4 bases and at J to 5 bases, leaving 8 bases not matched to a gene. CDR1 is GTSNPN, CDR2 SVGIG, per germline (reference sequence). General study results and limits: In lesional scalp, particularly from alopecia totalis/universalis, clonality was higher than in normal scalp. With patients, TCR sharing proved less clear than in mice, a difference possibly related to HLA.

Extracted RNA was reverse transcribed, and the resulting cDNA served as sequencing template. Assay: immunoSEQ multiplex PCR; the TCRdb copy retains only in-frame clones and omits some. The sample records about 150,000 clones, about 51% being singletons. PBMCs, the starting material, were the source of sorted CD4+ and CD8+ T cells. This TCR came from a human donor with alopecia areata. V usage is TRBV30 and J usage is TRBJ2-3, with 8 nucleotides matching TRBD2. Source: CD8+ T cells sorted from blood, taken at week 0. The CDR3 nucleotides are TGTGCCTGGACCCACAGCGGGAGAGGAGATACGCAGTATTTT. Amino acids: CAWTHSGRGDTQYF. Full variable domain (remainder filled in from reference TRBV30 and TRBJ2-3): SQTIHQWPATLVQPVGSPLSLECTVEGTSNPNLYWYRQAAGRGLQLLFYSVGIGQISSEVPQNLSASRPQDRQFILSSKKLLLSDSGFYLCAWTHSGRGDTQYFGPGTRLTVL.